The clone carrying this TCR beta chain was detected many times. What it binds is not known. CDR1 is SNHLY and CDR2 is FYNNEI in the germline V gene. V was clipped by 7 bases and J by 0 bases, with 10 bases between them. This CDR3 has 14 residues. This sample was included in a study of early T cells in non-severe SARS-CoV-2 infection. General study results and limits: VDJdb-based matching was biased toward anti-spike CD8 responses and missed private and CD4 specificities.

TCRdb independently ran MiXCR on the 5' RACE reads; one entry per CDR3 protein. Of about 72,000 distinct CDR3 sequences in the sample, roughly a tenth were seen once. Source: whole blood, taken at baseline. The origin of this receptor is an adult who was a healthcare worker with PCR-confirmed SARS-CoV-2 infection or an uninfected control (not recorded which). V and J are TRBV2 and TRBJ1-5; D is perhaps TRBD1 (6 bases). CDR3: CASTRGGSNQPQHF. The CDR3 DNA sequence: TGTGCCAGCACCCGAGGGGGTAGCAATCAGCCCCAGCATTTT.